Given below is one T cell receptor (beta chain) in context. The data derive from a study of shared clonotypes between healthy human individuals. Libraries were prepared by immunoSEQ multiplex PCR; TCRdb keeps only in-frame clonotypes and omits some of them. The table includes about 470,000 clones, around 79% detected once. Trimming stripped 1 base from V and 8 bases from J, with 11 bases between. CDR1 SGHVS and CDR2 FNYEAQ come from the germline V gene. The CDR3 length is 13 residues. The healthy adult donors were HIV-negative and reported no recent acute infections or vaccinations. This chain uses TRBV7-6 with TRBJ1-2, with D possibly being TRBD1 (5 bases). The sample taken for sequencing was PBMCs. This receptor was taken from a woman between 35 and 50 years old in good health. Some clones in this sample may be carry-over from other donors' samples. CDR3 region: CASSLGGVGGYTF. As DNA, the CDR3 is TGTGCCAGCAGCTTAGGAGGGGTAGGAGGCTACACCTTC.